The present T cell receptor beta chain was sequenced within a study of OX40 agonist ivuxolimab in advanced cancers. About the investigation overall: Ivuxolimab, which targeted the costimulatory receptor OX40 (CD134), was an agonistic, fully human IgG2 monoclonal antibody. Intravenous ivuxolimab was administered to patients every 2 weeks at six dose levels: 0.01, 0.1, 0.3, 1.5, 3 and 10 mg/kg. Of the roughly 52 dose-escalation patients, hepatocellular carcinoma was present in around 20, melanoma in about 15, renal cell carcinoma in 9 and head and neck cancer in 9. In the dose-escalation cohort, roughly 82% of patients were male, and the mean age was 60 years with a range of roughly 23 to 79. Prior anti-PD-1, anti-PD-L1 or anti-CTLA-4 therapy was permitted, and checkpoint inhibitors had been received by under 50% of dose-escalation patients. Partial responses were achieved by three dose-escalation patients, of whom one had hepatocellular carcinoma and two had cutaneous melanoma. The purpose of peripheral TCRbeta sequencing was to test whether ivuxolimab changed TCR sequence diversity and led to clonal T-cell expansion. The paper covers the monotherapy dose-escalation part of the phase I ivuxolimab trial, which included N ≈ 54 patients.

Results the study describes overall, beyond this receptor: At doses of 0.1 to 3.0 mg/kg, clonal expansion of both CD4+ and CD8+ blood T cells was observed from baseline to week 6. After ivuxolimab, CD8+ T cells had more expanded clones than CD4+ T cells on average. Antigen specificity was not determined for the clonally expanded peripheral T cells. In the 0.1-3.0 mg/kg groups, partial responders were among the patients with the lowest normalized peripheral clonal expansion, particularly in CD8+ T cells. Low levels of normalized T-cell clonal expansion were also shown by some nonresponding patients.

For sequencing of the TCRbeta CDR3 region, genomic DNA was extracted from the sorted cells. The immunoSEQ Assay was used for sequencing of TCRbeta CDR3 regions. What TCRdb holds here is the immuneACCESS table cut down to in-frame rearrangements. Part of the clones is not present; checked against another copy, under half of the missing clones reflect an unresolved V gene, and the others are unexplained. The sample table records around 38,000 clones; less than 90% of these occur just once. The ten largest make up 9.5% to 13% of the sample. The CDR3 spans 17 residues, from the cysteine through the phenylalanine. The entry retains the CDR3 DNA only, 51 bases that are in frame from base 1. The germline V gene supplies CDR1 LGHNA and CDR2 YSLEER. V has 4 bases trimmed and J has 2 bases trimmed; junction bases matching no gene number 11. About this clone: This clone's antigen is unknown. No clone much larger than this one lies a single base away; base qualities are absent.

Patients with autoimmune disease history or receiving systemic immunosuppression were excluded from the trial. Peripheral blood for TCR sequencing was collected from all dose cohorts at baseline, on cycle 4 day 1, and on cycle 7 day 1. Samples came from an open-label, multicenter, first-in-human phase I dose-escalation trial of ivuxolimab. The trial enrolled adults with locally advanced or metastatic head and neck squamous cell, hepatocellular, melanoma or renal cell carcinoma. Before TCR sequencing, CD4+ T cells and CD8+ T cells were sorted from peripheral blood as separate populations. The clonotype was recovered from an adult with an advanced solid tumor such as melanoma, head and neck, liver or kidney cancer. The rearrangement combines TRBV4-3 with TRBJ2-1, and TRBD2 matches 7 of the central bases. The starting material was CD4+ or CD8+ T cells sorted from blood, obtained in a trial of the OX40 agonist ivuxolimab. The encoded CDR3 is CASSLGAAGSAYNEQFF. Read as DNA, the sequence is TGCGCCAGCAGCCTAGGGGCAGCGGGGTCGGCCTACAATGAGCAGTTCTTC.